Listed below are T cell receptor beta chains from one sample, sequenced in a study of blood T cell repertoires in COVID-19. Generated by immunoSEQ multiplex PCR, the TCRdb table keeps only in-frame clones and is missing some. The sample carries some 490,000 clones, about nine tenths recorded once. Material: PBMCs or T cells enriched from blood (not recorded which). The origin of the receptors is a woman aged 55 to 70 who had recovered from COVID-19. CDR3s include the opening cysteine and the closing phenylalanine or tryptophan. Each record gives: clone size, D gene, J gene, V gene, CDR3 DNA, CDR3 protein. A D gene is named only where the DNA matches it firmly. Clone sizes are given selectively: once, few, many, or a class where the clone is expanded.

>NA|TRBD1|TRBJ1-5|TRBV19
TGTGCCAGTAGTATACGTCAGGGGGTAGGCAATCAGCCCCAGCATTTT
CASSIRQGVGNQPQHF
>once|NA|TRBJ1-6|TRBV11-2
TGTGCCAGCAGCTTTAACAGGATAGGCTCACCTCTCCACTTT
CASSFNRIGSPLHF
>NA|NA|TRBJ1-5|TRBV5-1
TGCGCCAGCAGCTTGCACAATCAGCCCCAGCATTTT
CASSLHNQPQHF
>NA|NA|TRBJ2-7|TRBV3-1/TRBV3-2
TGTGCCAGCAGCCAAGATAAAGGCACAGGGCGCAACGAGCAGTACTTC
CASSQDKGTGRNEQYF
>NA|NA|TRBJ2-1|TRBV2
TGTGCCAGCAGATTACAGGTTAACGAGCAGTTCTTC
CASRLQVNEQFF
>NA|NA|TRBJ1-1|TRBV6-2/TRBV6-3
TGTGCCAGCAGTTACTCACAGCTCTCGAACACTGAAGCTTTCTTT
CASSYSQLSNTEAFF
>NA|NA|TRBJ1-2|TRBV7-9
TGTGCCAGCAGCTCATCAGACAGGAGCTACACCTTC
CASSSSDRSYTF
>NA|NA|TRBJ1-5|TRBV5-8
TGTGCCACTACAGGGCTCAGGGAAAAAGCCGTACCCAATCAGCCCCAGCATTTT
CATTGLREKAVPNQPQHF
>NA|TRBD1|TRBJ2-3|TRBV6-6
TGTGCCAGCAGTCTGACCGGGACAGGGGGGTTAAGCACAGATACGCAGTATTTT
CASSLTGTGGLSTDTQYF
>NA|TRBD1|TRBJ1-2|TRBV6-6
TGTGCCAGCAGTCGGACAGGGGGCAACTATGGCTACACCTTC
CASSRTGGNYGYTF
>NA|TRBD1|TRBJ2-2|TRBV12-5
TGTGCTAGTGGATGGACAGGGGGCGTTGAGACGAACACCGGGGAGCTGTTTTTT
CASGWTGGVETNTGELFF
>once|NA|TRBJ1-3|TRBV30
TGTGCCTGGAGTGGACAGGCTGGAAACACCATATATTTT
CAWSGQAGNTIYF
>NA|NA|TRBJ2-5|TRBV7-8
TGTGCCAGCACCCGACAGTTACAAGAGACCCAGTACTTC
CASTRQLQETQYF
>NA|NA|TRBJ2-7|TRBV5-1
TGCGCCAGCAGCGGCACAGGTGGTATCTCCTACGAGCAGTACTTC
CASSGTGGISYEQYF
>NA|NA|TRBJ1-5|TRBV2
TGTGCCAGCAGGAGAGACAGTTATAGCAATCAGCCCCAGCATTTT
CASRRDSYSNQPQHF
>NA|TRBD1|TRBJ1-4|TRBV19
TGTGCCAGTAGTATTAAGGGGGCCCTCCTTAATGAAAAACTGTTTTTT
CASSIKGALLNEKLFF
>NA|TRBD2|TRBJ2-3|TRBV10-2
TGCGCCAGCAGTTCTCTAGCGGGGGGGCCGGATACGCAGTATTTT
CASSSLAGGPDTQYF
>few|NA|TRBJ1-1|TRBV25-1
TGTGCCAGCAGCAAGAACCGGGGGAGGACTGAAGCTTTCTTT
CASSKNRGRTEAFF
>NA|NA|TRBJ1-1|TRBV28
TGTGCCAGCAGAGAAAGGGGAGGGGGGAACACTGAAGCTTTCTTT
CASRERGGGNTEAFF
>NA|NA|TRBJ1-5|TRBV6-6
TGTGCCAGCAGAACCACAGGAGACAATCAGCCCCAGCATTTT
CASRTTGDNQPQHF
>NA|TRBD2|TRBJ2-5|TRBV5-4
TGTGCCAGCAGCCTCCGGACTAGCGGGGGACAAGAGACCCAGTACTTC
CASSLRTSGGQETQYF
>NA|NA|TRBJ2-7|TRBV2
TGTGCCAGCAGTGAAGCGCTAGTCTACGAGCAGTACTTC
CASSEALVYEQYF
>NA|TRBD1|TRBJ2-1|TRBV10-3
TGTGCCACCCGACAGGGGGGGATGAGCAATGAGCAGTTCTTC
CATRQGGMSNEQFF
>once|NA|TRBJ1-1|TRBV9
TGTGCCAGCAGCGTAGTCGGGACTCATTTGAACACTGAAGCTTTCTTT
CASSVVGTHLNTEAFF
>NA|NA|TRBJ2-3|TRBV27
TGTGCCAGCAGTTCTTCTTACACAGATACGCAGTATTTT
CASSSSYTDTQYF
>NA|TRBD1|TRBJ1-5|TRBV5-1
TGCGCCAGCAGCTTGGCAGGGGGCAACAATCAGCCCCAGCATTTT
CASSLAGGNNQPQHF
>NA|NA|TRBJ1-6|TRBV27
TGTGCCAGCAGTCTCAGATTCAATTCACCCCTCCACTTT
CASSLRFNSPLHF
>NA|TRBD1|TRBJ1-5|TRBV3-1/TRBV3-2
TGTGCCAGCACCAACAGGGGTGGCAATCAGCCCCAGCATTTT
CASTNRGGNQPQHF
>NA|NA|TRBJ2-1|TRBV27
TGTGCCAGCAGTTTAGGGGGGGGGCGCGCCTACAATGAGCAGTTCTTC
CASSLGGGRAYNEQFF